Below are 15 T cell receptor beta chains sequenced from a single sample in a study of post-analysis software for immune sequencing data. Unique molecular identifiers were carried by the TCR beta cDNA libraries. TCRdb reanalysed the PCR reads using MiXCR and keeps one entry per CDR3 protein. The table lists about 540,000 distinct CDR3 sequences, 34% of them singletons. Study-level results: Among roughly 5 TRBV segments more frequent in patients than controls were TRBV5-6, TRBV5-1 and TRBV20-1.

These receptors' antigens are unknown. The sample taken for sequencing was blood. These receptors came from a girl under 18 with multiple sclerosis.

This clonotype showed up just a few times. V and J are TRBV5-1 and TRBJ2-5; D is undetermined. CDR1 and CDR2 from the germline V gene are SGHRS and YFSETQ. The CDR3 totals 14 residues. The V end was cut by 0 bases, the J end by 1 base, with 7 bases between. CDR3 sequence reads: CASSLGAVQETQYF. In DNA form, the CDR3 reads TGCGCCAGCAGCTTGGGGGCGGTCCAAGAGACCCAGTACTTC.

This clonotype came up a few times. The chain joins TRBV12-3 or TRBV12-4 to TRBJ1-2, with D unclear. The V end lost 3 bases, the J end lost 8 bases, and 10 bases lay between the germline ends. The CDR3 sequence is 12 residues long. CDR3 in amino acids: CASSLEAIGYTF. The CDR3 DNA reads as TGTGCCAGCAGTTTGGAAGCAATAGGCTACACCTTC.

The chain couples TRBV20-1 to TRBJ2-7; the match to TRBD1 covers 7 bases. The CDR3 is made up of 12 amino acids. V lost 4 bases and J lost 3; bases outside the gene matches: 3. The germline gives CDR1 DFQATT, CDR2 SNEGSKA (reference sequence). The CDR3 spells CSATTGYYEQYF. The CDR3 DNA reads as TGCAGTGCTACGACAGGGTACTACGAGCAGTACTTC.

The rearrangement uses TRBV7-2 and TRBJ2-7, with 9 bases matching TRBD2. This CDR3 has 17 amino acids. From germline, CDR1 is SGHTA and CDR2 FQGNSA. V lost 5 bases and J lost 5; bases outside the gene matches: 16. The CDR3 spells CASSPRTAGGVVNEQYF. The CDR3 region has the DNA TGTGCCAGCAGCCCCCGGACAGCGGGGGGCGTAGTCAACGAGCAGTACTTC.

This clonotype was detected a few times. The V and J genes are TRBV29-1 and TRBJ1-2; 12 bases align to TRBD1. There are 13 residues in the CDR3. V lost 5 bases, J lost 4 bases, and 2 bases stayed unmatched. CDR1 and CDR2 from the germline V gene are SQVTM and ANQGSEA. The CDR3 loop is CSVWGQGAYGYTF. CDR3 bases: TGCAGCGTTTGGGGACAGGGGGCCTATGGCTACACCTTC.

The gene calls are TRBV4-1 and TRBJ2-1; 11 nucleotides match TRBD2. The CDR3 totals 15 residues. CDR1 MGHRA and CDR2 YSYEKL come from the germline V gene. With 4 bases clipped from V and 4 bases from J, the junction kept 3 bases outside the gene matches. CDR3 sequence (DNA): TGCGCCAGCAGCCGGACTAGCGGGCAATACAATGAGCAGTTCTTC. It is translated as CASSRTSGQYNEQFF.

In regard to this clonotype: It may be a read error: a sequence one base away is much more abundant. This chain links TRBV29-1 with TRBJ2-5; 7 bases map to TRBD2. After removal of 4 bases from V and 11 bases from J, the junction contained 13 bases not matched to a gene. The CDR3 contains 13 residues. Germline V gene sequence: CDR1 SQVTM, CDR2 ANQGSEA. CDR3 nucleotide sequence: TGCAGCGTTGGCGGGAGAGCCTACAATGAGCAGTACTTC. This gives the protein CSVGGRAYNEQYF.

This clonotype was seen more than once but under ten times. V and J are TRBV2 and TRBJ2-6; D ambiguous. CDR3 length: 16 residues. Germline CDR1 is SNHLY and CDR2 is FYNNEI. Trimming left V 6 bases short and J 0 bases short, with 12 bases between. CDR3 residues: CASRLTLSSGANVLTF. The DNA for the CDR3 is TGTGCCAGCAGGTTGACACTGAGCTCTGGGGCCAACGTCCTGACTTTC.

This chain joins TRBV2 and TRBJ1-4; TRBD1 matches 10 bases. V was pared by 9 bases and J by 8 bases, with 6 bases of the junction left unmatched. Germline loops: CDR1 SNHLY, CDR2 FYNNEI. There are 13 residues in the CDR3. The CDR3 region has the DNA TGTGCCAGTCGAGGGACAGGGGACGAAAAACTGTTTTTT. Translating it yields CASRGTGDEKLFF.

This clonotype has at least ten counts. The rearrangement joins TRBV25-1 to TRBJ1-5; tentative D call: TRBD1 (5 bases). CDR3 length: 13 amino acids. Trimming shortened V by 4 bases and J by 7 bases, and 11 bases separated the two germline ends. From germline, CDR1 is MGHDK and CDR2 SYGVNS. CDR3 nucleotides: TGTGCCAGCAGTGGTGGGGGTTACCAGCCCCAGCATTTT. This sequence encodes CASSGGGYQPQHF.

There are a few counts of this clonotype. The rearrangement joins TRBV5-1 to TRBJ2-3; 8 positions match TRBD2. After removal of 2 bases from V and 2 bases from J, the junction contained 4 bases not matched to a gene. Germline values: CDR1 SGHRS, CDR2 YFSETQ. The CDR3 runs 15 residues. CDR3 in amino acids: CASSFAGGPTDTQYF. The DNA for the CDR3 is TGCGCCAGCAGCTTCGCGGGGGGACCCACAGATACGCAGTATTTT. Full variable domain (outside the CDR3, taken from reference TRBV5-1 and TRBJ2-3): KAGVTQTPRYLIKTRGQQVTLSCSPISGHRSVSWYQQTPGQGLQFLFEYFSETQRNKGNFPGRFSGRQFSNSRSEMNVSTLELGDSALYLCASSFAGGPTDTQYFGPGTRLTVL.

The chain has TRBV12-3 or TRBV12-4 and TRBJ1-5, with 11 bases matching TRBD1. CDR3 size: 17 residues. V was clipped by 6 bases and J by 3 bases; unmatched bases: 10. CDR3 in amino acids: CASSRYGTGGSNQPQHF. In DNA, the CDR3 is TGTGCCAGCAGCCGTTATGGGACAGGGGGTTCCAATCAGCCCCAGCATTTT.

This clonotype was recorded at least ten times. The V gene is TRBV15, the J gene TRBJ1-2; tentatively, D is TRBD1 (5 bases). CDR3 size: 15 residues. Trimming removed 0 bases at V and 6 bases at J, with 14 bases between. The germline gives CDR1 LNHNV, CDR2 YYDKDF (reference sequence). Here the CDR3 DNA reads TGTGCCACCAGCAGAGATCGAGGCAGGGCTCATGGCTACACCTTC. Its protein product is CATSRDRGRAHGYTF.

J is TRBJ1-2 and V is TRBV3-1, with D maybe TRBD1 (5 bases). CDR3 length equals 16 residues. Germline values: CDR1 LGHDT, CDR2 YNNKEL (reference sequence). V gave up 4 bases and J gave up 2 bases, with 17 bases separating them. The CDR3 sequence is CASSLLGGTANYGYTF. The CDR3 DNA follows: TGTGCCAGCAGCCTACTGGGAGGGACCGCAAACTATGGCTACACCTTC.

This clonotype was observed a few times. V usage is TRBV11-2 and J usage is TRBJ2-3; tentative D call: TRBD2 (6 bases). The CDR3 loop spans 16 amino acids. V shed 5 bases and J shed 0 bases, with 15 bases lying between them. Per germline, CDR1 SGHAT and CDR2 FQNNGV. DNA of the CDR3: TGTGCCAGCAGCGCGGGACTGGCCTCTAGCACAGATACGCAGTATTTT. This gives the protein CASSAGLASSTDTQYF.